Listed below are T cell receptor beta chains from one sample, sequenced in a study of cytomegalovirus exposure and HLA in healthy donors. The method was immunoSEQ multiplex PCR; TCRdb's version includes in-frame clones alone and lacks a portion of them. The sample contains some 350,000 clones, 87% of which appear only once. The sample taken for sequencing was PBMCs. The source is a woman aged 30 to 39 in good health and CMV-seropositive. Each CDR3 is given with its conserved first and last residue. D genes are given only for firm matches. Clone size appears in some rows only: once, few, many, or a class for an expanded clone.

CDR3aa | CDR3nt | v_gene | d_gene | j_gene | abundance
CASSVPTGLNSPLHF | TGTGCCAGCAGCGTCCCGACAGGGTTGAATTCACCCCTCCACTTT | TRBV5-6 | TRBD1 | TRBJ1-6 | -
CASTRGVGFSYEQYF | TGTGCCAGCACCCGAGGAGTAGGTTTCTCCTACGAGCAGTACTTC | TRBV7-9 | - | TRBJ2-7 | -
CASSQGDTQYF | TGCGCCAGCAGCCAAGGGGATACGCAGTATTTT | TRBV4-3 | - | TRBJ2-3 | -
CASSQAASGRVNEQFF | TGTGCCAGCAGCCAAGCGGCTAGCGGGAGGGTCAATGAGCAGTTCTTC | TRBV4-2 | TRBD2 | TRBJ2-1 | -
CASSVVGGSTDTQYF | TGTGCCAGCAGCGTAGTGGGCGGAAGCACAGATACGCAGTATTTT | TRBV9 | - | TRBJ2-3 | -
CASSLSVDGYEQYF | TGTGCCAGCAGCTTAAGCGTCGACGGCTACGAGCAGTACTTC | TRBV7-9 | - | TRBJ2-7 | -
CASSRGGTGGAEQYF | TGTGCCAGCAGCCGCGGGGGGACAGGGGGCGCCGAGCAGTACTTC | TRBV6-5 | TRBD1 | TRBJ2-7 | -
CASSSWEQHYEQYF | TGCGCCAGCAGCTCTTGGGAACAACACTACGAGCAGTACTTC | TRBV5-1 | - | TRBJ2-7 | -
CASSLASGLSYEQYF | TGTGCCAGCAGCTTAGCAAGCGGGTTGTCCTACGAGCAGTACTTC | TRBV7-8 | - | TRBJ2-7 | once
CASLFGLAGPNEQFF | TGTGCCAGCTTGTTTGGACTAGCGGGCCCTAATGAGCAGTTCTTC | TRBV6-6 | TRBD2 | TRBJ2-1 | -
CASSYEWGEQYF | TGTGCCAGCAGTTACGAGTGGGGCGAGCAGTACTTC | TRBV6-5 | - | TRBJ2-7 | once
CASSIGSRGYGYTF | TGTGCCAGCAGTATAGGGTCTCGAGGCTATGGCTACACCTTC | TRBV6-5 | - | TRBJ1-2 | -
CASSQSSGELFF | TGTGCCAGCAGCCAATCAAGCGGGGAGCTGTTTTTT | TRBV5-6 | - | TRBJ2-2 | -
CSVEFPGSVNYNEQFF | TGCAGCGTTGAATTTCCGGGATCTGTTAACTACAATGAGCAGTTCTTC | TRBV29-1 | - | TRBJ2-1 | -
CASSSPRTSTGELFF | TGTGCCAGCAGTTCACCGAGGACTTCCACCGGGGAGCTGTTTTTT | TRBV27 | - | TRBJ2-2 | -
CASTNGAAPNYGYTF | TGTGCCAGCACCAATGGCGCAGCTCCTAACTATGGCTACACCTTC | TRBV5-4 | - | TRBJ1-2 | -
CASSINAGTSGYEQYF | TGTGCCAGCAGCATCAACGCAGGGACTAGCGGGTACGAGCAGTACTTC | TRBV7-2 | TRBD2 | TRBJ2-7 | -
CASSFSTGQNTEAFF | TGTGCCAGCAGTTTTTCGACAGGCCAGAACACTGAAGCTTTCTTT | TRBV6-5 | - | TRBJ1-1 | -
CASSLAGLAGNKYEQYF | TGTGCCAGCAGCTTAGCGGGACTAGCGGGAAACAAGTACGAGCAGTACTTC | TRBV7-8 | TRBD2 | TRBJ2-7 | -
CASSDDGNSNQPQHF | TGTGCCAGCAGCGACGATGGGAATAGCAATCAGCCCCAGCATTTT | TRBV6-5 | - | TRBJ1-5 | -
CASSLYGGVGLKETQYF | TGTGCCAGCAGTCTTTATGGAGGGGTAGGCTTGAAAGAGACCCAGTACTTC | TRBV27 | - | TRBJ2-5 | -
CASSPLPGDRNTEAFF | TGTGCCAGCTCACCCCTCCCGGGGGATCGGAACACTGAAGCTTTCTTT | TRBV18 | - | TRBJ1-1 | -
CASRPPGQGTYGYTF | TGTGCCAGCAGACCCCCGGGACAGGGGACCTATGGCTACACCTTC | TRBV27 | TRBD1 | TRBJ1-2 | -
CASSLTSGRTTDTQYF | TGTGCCAGCAGCTTGACTAGCGGGAGAACCACAGATACGCAGTATTTT | TRBV7-2 | TRBD2 | TRBJ2-3 | -
CASSGLAGGGTDTQYF | TGTGCCAGCAGTGGTCTAGCGGGAGGTGGCACAGATACGCAGTATTTT | TRBV6-1 | TRBD2 | TRBJ2-3 | -
CASSLASSGGQEQYF | TGTGCCAGCAGTTTAGCATCTAGCGGGGGCCAAGAGCAGTACTTC | TRBV7-2 | TRBD2 | TRBJ2-7 | -
CASSALVPSSYNEQFF | TGTGCCAGCAGTGCCCTTGTCCCCAGCTCCTACAATGAGCAGTTCTTC | TRBV6-1 | - | TRBJ2-1 | -
CASSPDRGIYGYTF | TGTGCCAGCAGCCCGGACAGGGGGATCTATGGCTACACCTTC | TRBV14 | TRBD1 | TRBJ1-2 | -
CASSHTTDRDTEAFF | TGCGCCAGCAGCCATACCACTGACAGGGACACTGAAGCTTTCTTT | TRBV4-3 | TRBD1 | TRBJ1-1 | -
CASSLGAGVQETQYF | TGTGCCAGCAGCTTAGGAGCGGGGGTCCAGGAGACCCAGTACTTC | TRBV11-2 | TRBD2 | TRBJ2-5 | -
CASSNPSPEGRGNQPQHF | TGTGCCAGCAGTAACCCGTCCCCCGAGGGCAGGGGCAATCAGCCCCAGCATTTT | TRBV28 | - | TRBJ1-5 | -